This T cell receptor beta chain derives from a study of T cell responses to AZD1222 COVID-19 vaccine. Notes on the study in general: Epitopes outside B.1.351 and B.1.1.7 mutated regions reportedly drew nearly half of spike TCRs.

The length of the CDR3 is 11 residues. Germline CDR1 is LNHDA and CDR2 is SQIVND (reference sequence). Trimming removed 7 bases from V and 8 bases from J, with 11 bases in between. Remarks on this clone: Its antigen is unknown.

Assay used: immunoSEQ multiplex PCR; TCRdb lists only in-frame clones, some missing. The sample lists some 180,000 clones, over 90% occurring once. Material: peripheral blood, obtained 28 days after the second AZD1222 dose. The gene calls are TRBV19 and TRBJ1-2; weak D call: TRBD1 (6 bases). The clonotype originates from an adult who received the AZD1222 COVID-19 vaccine. The CDR3, as DNA: TGTGCCAGTAAGAGGGACATAGGCTACACCTTC. It encodes CASKRDIGYTF.